These 16 T cell receptor beta chains share one sample of origin, sequenced in a study of monozygotic twins with inflammatory bowel disease. TCRdb re-called the 5' RACE reads and shows each CDR3 protein once, DNA omitted. The sample has 350,000 to 550,000 distinct CDR3 sequences, and its top ten clones hold 2% to 3%. Sequenced material: blood. These receptors were obtained from a human donor with ulcerative colitis or Crohn's disease, or a healthy co-twin of an affected twin (not recorded which).

The chain couples TRBV25-1 to TRBJ2-1. This CDR3 has 14 residues. Germline CDR1 is MGHDK and CDR2 is SYGVNS. This CDR3 reads CASRGSVSYNEQFF.

The CDR3: CASSLVVDTQYF. The chain is built from TRBV7-2 and TRBJ2-3. The CDR3 runs to 12 residues. Germline values: CDR1 SGHTA, CDR2 FQGNSA.

The genes are TRBV28 and TRBJ2-1; the TRBD2 assignment by TCRdb is unverifiable without DNA. CDR1 is MDHEN, CDR2 SYDVKM, per germline. The CDR3 has 16 amino acids. CDR3 amino acids: CASSSYSGRTYNEQFF.

The CDR3 reads CASSFLIPGQGARGGYTF. The chain combines TRBV11-2 with TRBJ1-2; TCRdb picks TRBD1, but there is no DNA to check that call. The germline V gene has CDR1 SGHAT and CDR2 FQNNGV. The CDR3 is made up of 18 amino acids.

The chain links TRBV29-1 to TRBJ2-2; as DNA is missing, the TRBD2 call by TCRdb cannot be tested. In germline, CDR1 is SQVTM, CDR2 ANQGSEA. There are 14 residues in the CDR3. The CDR3 spells CSVTGTKNTGELFF.

The chain carries TRBV7-3 and TRBJ2-2; TCRdb's D call, TRBD1, is unchecked because there is no DNA. The germline gives CDR1 SGHTA, CDR2 FQGTGA. The CDR3 consists of 14 residues. The CDR3: CASSRQSNTGELFF.

This chain links TRBV5-1 with TRBJ1-1. This CDR3 spans 13 amino acids. Looked up from germline, CDR1 is SGHRS and CDR2 is YFSETQ. The CDR3 here is CASRISESAEAFF.

The V gene is TRBV12-2, the J gene TRBJ2-7; TCRdb's D call of TRBD1 is untestable without DNA. TRBV12-2 counts as a pseudogene. This CDR3 spans 16 amino acids. CDR3: CASRLPPAGLDYEQYF.

The chain recombines TRBV7-9 with TRBJ2-2. Germline V gene sequence: CDR1 SEHNR, CDR2 FQNEAQ (reference sequence). The CDR3 has 15 amino acids. CDR3 residues: CASSLMSGNTGELFF.

The V gene is TRBV14, the J gene TRBJ1-4; TCRdb returns TRBD1, unconfirmable since there is no DNA. This CDR3 is 15 amino acids long. Per the germline V gene, CDR1 is SGHDN and CDR2 is FVKESK. This chain's CDR3 is CASSQPVPGGEKLFF.

The V gene is TRBV7-2, the J gene TRBJ2-1; the D call from TCRdb, TRBD1, cannot be confirmed without DNA. This CDR3 is 15 amino acids long. Germline CDR1 is SGHTA and CDR2 is FQGNSA. The CDR3: CASSSRVLSYNEQFF. Filled out from reference TRBV7-2 and TRBJ2-1, the complete variable domain reads GAGVSQSPSNKVTEKGKDVELRCDPISGHTALYWYRQSLGQGLEFLIYFQGNSAPDKSGLPSDRFSAERTGGSVSTLTIQRTQQEDSAVYLCASSSRVLSYNEQFFGPGTRLTVL.

This sequence joins TRBV11-2 and TRBJ2-1. The CDR3 consists of 15 residues. Germline V CDR1 and CDR2: SGHAT, FQNNGV. CDR3: CASSLRGNSHNEQFF. Full variable domain (outside the CDR3, taken from reference TRBV11-2 and TRBJ2-1): EAGVAQSPRYKIIEKRQSVAFWCNPISGHATLYWYQQILGQGPKLLIQFQNNGVVDDSQLPKDRFSAERLKGVDSTLKIQPAKLEDSAVYLCASSLRGNSHNEQFFGPGTRLTVL.

The chain links TRBV2 to TRBJ2-7; there is no DNA to check the TCRdb D call of TRBD1. The germline V gene encodes CDR1 SNHLY and CDR2 FYNNEI. This CDR3 is built from 15 residues. CDR3 amino acids: CASREQGANTYEQYF.

The J gene is TRBJ2-2, the V gene TRBV6-2 or TRBV6-3. In germline, CDR1 is MNHEY, CDR2 SVGEGT. The CDR3 contains 11 residues. CDR3 in amino acids: CASTQVWELFF.

The chain's CDR3 is CASSTPDRGFIQPQHF. This rearrangement joins TRBV27 to TRBJ1-5; TCRdb names TRBD1, which stays unverified in the absence of DNA. CDR3 length equals 16 residues. CDR1 and CDR2 from the germline V gene are MNHEY and SMNVEV (reference sequence).

The CDR3 spells CASSWGDSAVKNGYTF. This chain joins TRBV5-4 and TRBJ1-2; TCRdb returns TRBD1, unconfirmable since there is no DNA. Germline V gene lookup returns CDR1 SGHNT and CDR2 YYREEE (reference sequence). The CDR3 is made up of 16 amino acids.